The sequence of this T cell receptor beta chain was determined in a study of control samples from healthy donors and cancer patients. This CDR3 region has 14 residues. CDR1 LNHDA and CDR2 SQIVND come from the germline V gene (reference sequence). With 6 bases clipped from V and 1 base from J, the junction kept 5 bases outside the gene matches. The data were produced by immunoSEQ multiplex PCR, yet TCRdb's version contains in-frame clones alone and is incomplete. The profile covers roughly 180,000 clones, with approximately 92% appearing a single time and around 2% taken by the ten largest. The source is a middle-aged woman in good health. The sample comprised blood. The rearrangement joins TRBV19 to TRBJ1-1; 7 bases are shared with TRBD1. This CDR3 is CASSQQGGNTEAFF. Written as DNA, the CDR3 is TGTGCCAGTAGCCAGCAGGGGGGGAACACTGAAGCTTTCTTT.